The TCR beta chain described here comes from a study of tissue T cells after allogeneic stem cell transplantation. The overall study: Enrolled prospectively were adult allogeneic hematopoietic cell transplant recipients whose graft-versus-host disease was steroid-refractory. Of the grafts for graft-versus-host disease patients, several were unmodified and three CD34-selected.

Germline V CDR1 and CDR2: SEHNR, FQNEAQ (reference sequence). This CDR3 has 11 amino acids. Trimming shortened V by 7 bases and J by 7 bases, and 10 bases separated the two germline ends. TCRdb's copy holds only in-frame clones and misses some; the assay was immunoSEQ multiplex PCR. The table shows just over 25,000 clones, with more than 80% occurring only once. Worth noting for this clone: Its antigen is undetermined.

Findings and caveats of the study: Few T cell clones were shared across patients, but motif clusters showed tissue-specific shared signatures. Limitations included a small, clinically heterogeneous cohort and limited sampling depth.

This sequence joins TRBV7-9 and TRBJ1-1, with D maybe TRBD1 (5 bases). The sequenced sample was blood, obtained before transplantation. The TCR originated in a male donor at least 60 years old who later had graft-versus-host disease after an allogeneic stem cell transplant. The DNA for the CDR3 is TGTGCCAGCACCCGGGGGATTGAAGCTTTCTTT. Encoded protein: CASTRGIEAFF.